The 32 T cell receptor beta chains below come from one sample, sequenced in a study of blood T cell repertoires in COVID-19. Produced via immunoSEQ multiplex PCR; TCRdb's table is partial and in-frame only. The profile covers 200,000 to 300,000 clones, with roughly 84% appearing a single time and over 1.5% taken by the ten largest. The sample was peripheral blood. These receptors originate from a woman aged 40 to 49 who had recovered from COVID-19.

J is TRBJ1-2 and V is TRBV18, with 7 positions matching TRBD1. Trimming cost V 0 bases and J 2 bases; bases outside gene matches: 3. Germline V gene sequence: CDR1 KGHSH, CDR2 LQKENI. The CDR3 length is 15 residues. CDR3 in amino acids: CASSPPGQPNYGYTF. The CDR3 nucleotides are TGTGCCAGCTCACCACCGGGACAGCCCAACTATGGCTACACCTTC. Full variable domain (outside the CDR3, taken from reference TRBV18 and TRBJ1-2): NAGVMQNPRHLVRRRGQEARLRCSPMKGHSHVYWYRQLPEEGLKFMVYLQKENIIDESGMPKERFSAEFPKEGPSILRIQQVVRGDSAAYFCASSPPGQPNYGYTFGSGTRLTVV.

The chain combines TRBV11-2 with TRBJ1-3; no firm D call. Deletions cut 4 bases from V and 6 bases from J, with 7 bases between. The CDR3 runs to 12 residues. The germline gives CDR1 SGHAT, CDR2 FQNNGV. In DNA form, the CDR3 reads TGTGCCAGCAGCTCCCAAAAAAACACCATATATTTT. Translated, it gives CASSSQKNTIYF.

This clone showed up many times. The chain links TRBV4-2 to TRBJ1-6; 8 nucleotides agree with TRBD1. The CDR3 totals 16 residues. Trimming took 0 bases from V and 9 from J; bases not matched to a gene: 7. Germline V gene lookup returns CDR1 LGHNA and CDR2 YNFKEQ. The CDR3 reads CASSQEVSQGGSPLHF. CDR3 nucleotides: TGTGCCAGCAGCCAAGAAGTGTCACAGGGGGGTTCACCCCTCCACTTT.

The chain uses TRBV30 and TRBJ1-5; no clear D gene. CDR3 length: 15 amino acids. The V gene lost 4 bases and the J gene lost 0 bases, with 13 bases spanning the gap. In germline, CDR1 is GTSNPN, CDR2 SVGIG (reference sequence). The chain's CDR3 is CAWNIGLYSNQPQHF. CDR3 bases: TGTGCCTGGAACATTGGCCTTTATAGCAATCAGCCCCAGCATTTT.

The rearrangement joins TRBV11-2 to TRBJ1-6, with TRBD1 identical over 8 bases. V dropped 5 bases and J dropped 2; count of bases not matched to a gene: 5. The germline V gene has CDR1 SGHAT and CDR2 FQNNGV. This CDR3 is 16 amino acids long. CDR3 sequence reads: CASSIQGVAYNSPLHF. DNA for the CDR3: TGTGCCAGCAGCATACAGGGGGTCGCCTATAATTCACCCCTCCACTTT.

The chain joins TRBV7-3 to TRBJ2-1, with TRBD2 identical over 11 bases. CDR3 size: 16 residues. From germline, CDR1 is SGHTA and CDR2 FQGTGA. The V segment lost 0 bases and the J segment 7 bases; nucleotides outside the gene matches: 5. The CDR3 is CASSLTLAGGPNEQFF. The CDR3 DNA follows: TGTGCCAGCAGCTTAACGTTAGCGGGGGGGCCAAATGAGCAGTTCTTC.

CDR3 loop: CASSQGVSTEAFF. The CDR3 DNA is TGTGCCAGCAGCCAAGGGGTCAGCACTGAAGCTTTCTTT. The chain joins TRBV11-3 to TRBJ1-1, with D maybe TRBD1 (5 bases). CDR3 length: 13 residues. V lost 5 bases and J 4 bases, leaving 11 bases between the germline ends. Germline CDR1 reads SGHNT; CDR2 reads YENEEA.

A remark on this clone: Other DNA sequences within the sample encode an identical CDR3. This sequence joins TRBV24-1 and TRBJ1-5, with a weak D call TRBD1 (5 bases). The germline CDR1 and CDR2 sequences are KGHDR and SFDVKD. The CDR3 consists of 14 residues. Trimming pared 9 bases from V and 0 bases from J, leaving 11 bases between. Here the CDR3 DNA reads TGTGCCACCTCTGACAGTTATAGCAATCAGCCCCAGCATTTT. This gives the protein CATSDSYSNQPQHF.

J is TRBJ2-5 and V is TRBV15; TRBD1 aligns across 12 bases. V lost 0 bases to trimming and J lost 6 bases; unmatched junction nucleotides: 2. The CDR3 sequence is 15 residues long. Germline-derived CDR1 and CDR2 are LNHNV and YYDKDF (reference sequence). CDR3 amino acids: CATSRDRDRGQTQYF. CDR3 DNA: TGTGCCACCAGCAGAGACCGGGACAGGGGGCAGACCCAGTACTTC. Full variable domain (rest looked up from reference TRBV15 and TRBJ2-5): DAMVIQNPRYQVTQFGKPVTLSCSQTLNHNVMYWYQQKSSQAPKLLFHYYDKDFNNEADTPDNFQSRRPNTSFCFLDIRSPGLGDTAMYLCATSRDRDRGQTQYFGPGTRLLVL.

CDR3 coding DNA: TGTGCCAGCAGAACAGCCCCGTCCAATGAGCAGTTCTTC. Its protein is CASRTAPSNEQFF. The V call is TRBV12-3 or TRBV12-4, the J call TRBJ2-1; D is unclear. This CDR3 is built from 13 residues. V lost 6 bases to trimming and J lost 6 bases, with 12 bases between them.

The chain employs TRBV7-3 and TRBJ2-3, with 9 bases fitting TRBD2. The germline gives CDR1 SGHTA, CDR2 FQGTGA. The CDR3 runs to 16 residues. The J segment lost 5 bases and the V segment lost 5 bases, leaving 11 bases of the junction unmatched. CDR3 sequence: CASSLLAGAAGDTQYF. CDR3 sequence (DNA): TGTGCCAGCAGCCTCTTAGCGGGGGCGGCCGGAGATACGCAGTATTTT.

This clone was observed a single time. V usage is TRBV28 and J usage is TRBJ2-1; 9 bases map to TRBD1. The junction had 10 bases not matched to a gene; V was cut back by 1 base and J by 15 bases. Germline CDR1 reads MDHEN; CDR2 reads SYDVKM. The CDR3 is made up of 14 amino acids. CDR3 nucleotides: TGTGCCAGCAGTTTATCTCGGGACAGGGAGTGGGCGTTCTTC. This translates into CASSLSRDREWAFF.

This clone was seen just once. The DNA for the CDR3 is TGTGCCCTAACAGGGGGTCACTCTGGAAACACCATATATTTT. It is translated as CALTGGHSGNTIYF. V is TRBV28 and J is TRBJ1-3; 8 positions agree with TRBD1. With V trimmed by 11 bases and J by 0 bases, 6 bases remained unmatched. This CDR3 is built from 14 residues. Germline loops: CDR1 MDHEN, CDR2 SYDVKM.

This chain uses TRBV6-5 with TRBJ1-1; 7 nucleotides align to TRBD1. V lost 7 bases and J lost 6; bases outside the gene matches: 14. CDR1 and CDR2 from the germline V gene are MNHEY and SVGAGI. CDR3 length: 15 residues. This CDR3 is CASNAAQGSIAEAFF. The CDR3 DNA reads as TGTGCCAGCAACGCCGCACAGGGGTCTATCGCTGAAGCTTTCTTT.

Comments on this clone: This sequence may be a read error, since a much larger clone differs from it by one base. The V gene is TRBV11-3, the J gene TRBJ1-2, with D tentatively TRBD1 (6 bases). The ends were cut back, 3 bases at V and 1 base at J, with 6 bases in the middle. CDR1 SGHNT and CDR2 YENEEA come from the germline V gene. CDR3 length: 13 residues. This CDR3 reads CASSLDSNYGYTF. For the CDR3, the DNA is TGTGCCAGCAGCTTGGACAGTAACTATGGCTACACCTTC. Full variable domain (rest looked up from reference TRBV11-3 and TRBJ1-2): EAGVVQSPRYKIIEKKQPVAFWCNPISGHNTLYWYLQNLGQGPELLIRYENEEAVDDSQLPKDRFSAERLKGVDSTLKIQPAELGDSAVYLCASSLDSNYGYTFGSGTRLTVV.

The chain couples TRBV9 to TRBJ2-3; TRBD2 is a possible D gene (6 bases). Trimming shortened V by 1 base and J by 4 bases, and 13 bases separated the two germline ends. The CDR3 is made up of 15 amino acids. CDR1 SGDLS and CDR2 YYNGEE come from the germline V gene. The CDR3 loop reads CASSVFMGGPDTQYF. Here the CDR3 DNA reads TGTGCCAGCAGCGTATTTATGGGGGGACCAGATACGCAGTATTTT. The whole variable domain, filled in from reference TRBV9 and TRBJ2-3, reads DSGVTQTPKHLITATGQRVTLRCSPRSGDLSVYWYQQSLDQGLQFLIQYYNGEERAKGNILERFSAQQFPDLHSELNLSSLELGDSALYFCASSVFMGGPDTQYFGPGTRLTVL.

This sequence joins TRBV10-3 and TRBJ2-7, with D possibly matching TRBD2 (5 bases). The CDR3 consists of 14 residues. Germline CDR1 reads ENHRY; CDR2 reads SYGVKD. Trimming took 4 bases from V and 4 from J, leaving 14 bases between them. This chain's CDR3 is CAISGGGSGYEQYF. The CDR3 nucleotides read TGTGCCATCAGTGGCGGCGGGTCCGGTTACGAGCAGTACTTC.

The chain carries TRBV10-1 and TRBJ2-7, with 9 bases lining up with TRBD2. Germline CDR1 WNHNN, CDR2 SYGVQD (reference sequence). The CDR3 length is 20 residues. The J segment lost 2 bases and the V segment lost 2 bases, leaving 19 bases of the junction unmatched. The chain's CDR3 is CASSERGIAGAGIGAYEQYF. The CDR3 nucleotides read TGCGCCAGCAGTGAGCGAGGGATAGCGGGGGCCGGGATAGGGGCCTACGAGCAGTACTTC.

The V call is TRBV28, the J call TRBJ1-4; D is possibly TRBD1 (6 bases). The CDR3 extends over 14 amino acids. The V and J ends lost 3 bases and 7 bases respectively, with 12 bases between them. CDR1 is MDHEN and CDR2 is SYDVKM in the germline V gene. The CDR3 DNA follows: TGTGCCAGCAGTTTCCCAGGGGTGGGTGAAAAACTGTTTTTT. Its protein product is CASSFPGVGEKLFF.

V usage is TRBV19 and J usage is TRBJ1-1; 10 nucleotides match TRBD1. CDR1 is LNHDA, CDR2 SQIVND, per germline (reference sequence). V was pared by 9 bases and J by 8 bases, with 9 bases of the junction left unmatched. The length of the CDR3 is 13 residues. CDR3 sequence: CASPTGGVAEAFF. The CDR3 nucleotides read TGTGCCAGCCCGACAGGGGGCGTCGCCGAAGCTTTCTTT.

This sequence joins TRBV7-2 and TRBJ1-2, with a tentative D call TRBD1 (5 bases). The V gene's germline CDR1 is SGHTA and CDR2 FQGNSA. CDR3 length equals 14 residues. Trimming took off 5 bases at V and 7 bases at J, with 17 bases between the two ends. CDR3 region: CASSVGGFKAGYTF. The CDR3, as DNA: TGTGCCAGCAGCGTGGGGGGTTTCAAGGCTGGCTACACCTTC. The full variable domain, rest sourced from reference TRBV7-2 and TRBJ1-2, is GAGVSQSPSNKVTEKGKDVELRCDPISGHTALYWYRQSLGQGLEFLIYFQGNSAPDKSGLPSDRFSAERTGGSVSTLTIQRTQQEDSAVYLCASSVGGFKAGYTFGSGTRLTVV.

The rearrangement links TRBV12-3 or TRBV12-4 to TRBJ1-2; 7 positions match TRBD1. The CDR3 consists of 13 residues. J lost 4 bases, V lost 6 bases, and 5 bases had no gene match. The CDR3 nucleotides read TGTGCCAGCAGCCAGGGACAGCTCTATGGCTACACCTTC. Amino acids: CASSQGQLYGYTF.

The chain carries TRBV7-2 and TRBJ1-1; TRBD1 might be the D (5 bases). From germline, CDR1 is SGHTA and CDR2 FQGNSA. The CDR3 is 14 residues long. Trimming took 5 bases from V and 5 from J, leaving 15 bases between them. The CDR3 sequence: CASSPRVDRTEAFF. The CDR3 DNA reads TGTGCCAGCAGCCCCAGGGTAGATAGGACTGAAGCTTTCTTT.

V usage is TRBV2 and J usage is TRBJ2-5; 10 bases agree with TRBD1. Looked up from germline, CDR1 is SNHLY and CDR2 is FYNNEI. J lost 4 bases, V lost 1 base, and 3 bases had no gene match. The CDR3 consists of 15 residues. The CDR3 sequence: CASSEEGQGVETQYF. The CDR3 DNA reads as TGTGCCAGCAGTGAAGAAGGACAGGGGGTAGAGACCCAGTACTTC.

The chain links TRBV28 to TRBJ2-3; D may be TRBD1 (7 bases). Germline V gene data show CDR1 as MDHEN and CDR2 as SYDVKM. Trimming left V 7 bases short and J 2 bases short, with 22 bases between. CDR3 length: 17 residues. The DNA of the CDR3 is TGTGCCAGCAAAGGGGGGACCGGGACAGAGATCACAGATACGCAGTATTTT. It codes for CASKGGTGTEITDTQYF.

This clone has just one count. V is TRBV11-3 and J is TRBJ2-7, with TRBD2 matching 9 bases. This CDR3 is built from 15 residues. Per germline, CDR1 SGHNT and CDR2 YENEEA. Trimming removed 5 bases from V and 0 bases from J; junction bases left unmatched: 5. Here the CDR3 DNA reads TGTGCCAGCAGCCCCGGGACTAGCTTCTCCTACGAGCAGTACTTC. Translation gives CASSPGTSFSYEQYF. The whole variable domain, filled in from reference TRBV11-3 and TRBJ2-7, reads EAGVVQSPRYKIIEKKQPVAFWCNPISGHNTLYWYLQNLGQGPELLIRYENEEAVDDSQLPKDRFSAERLKGVDSTLKIQPAELGDSAVYLCASSPGTSFSYEQYFGPGTRLTVT.

The sample holds one count of this clone. V usage is TRBV19 and J usage is TRBJ1-5, with 12 bases matching TRBD1. There are 15 residues in the CDR3. CDR1 is LNHDA and CDR2 is SQIVND in the germline V gene (reference sequence). V lost 6 bases, J lost 6 bases, and 6 bases stayed unmatched. The CDR3: CASSPGTGGRQPQHF. CDR3 nucleotide sequence: TGTGCCAGTAGCCCCGGGACAGGGGGCCGTCAGCCCCAGCATTTT.

This sequence joins TRBV3-1 (or the pseudogene TRBV3-2) and TRBJ2-7, with D perhaps matching TRBD1 (5 bases). Germline CDR1 reads LGHDT; CDR2 reads YNNKEL (reference sequence). CDR3 size: 13 residues. Trimming removed 4 bases from V and 1 base from J, with 8 bases in between. CDR3: CASSRRVSYEQYF. CDR3 bases: TGTGCCAGCAGCCGCAGGGTATCCTACGAGCAGTACTTC.

The chain joins TRBV11-2 to TRBJ2-3; TRBD2 agrees at 7 bases. Germline values: CDR1 SGHAT, CDR2 FQNNGV. This CDR3 is 15 amino acids long. Trimming at V came to 5 bases and at J to 3 bases, leaving 8 bases not matched to a gene. This CDR3 is CASSPGGRGTDTQYF. The CDR3 bases are TGTGCCAGCAGCCCTGGGGGGAGGGGAACAGATACGCAGTATTTT.

J is TRBJ2-1 and V is TRBV11-2, with 8 bases aligning to TRBD2. The CDR3 has 18 residues. Germline CDR1 and CDR2: SGHAT and FQNNGV. The V gene end was trimmed by 3 bases and the J gene end by 2 bases; junction bases not matched to a gene: 12. CDR3 coding DNA: TGTGCCAGCAGCTTGGGGTCTCTGGCGGGGGGTGCCTACAATGAGCAGTTCTTC. Its translation: CASSLGSLAGGAYNEQFF.

V and J are TRBV28 and TRBJ1-1; possibly TRBD1 for D (5 bases). Per germline, CDR1 MDHEN and CDR2 SYDVKM. CDR3 size: 18 residues. V gave up 5 bases and J gave up 0 bases, with 22 bases separating them. The CDR3 nucleotides read TGTGCCAGCAGTCCCAATTGGGGCCTTGTAGAATTGAACACTGAAGCTTTCTTT. Translation: CASSPNWGLVELNTEAFF. Filled out from reference TRBV28 and TRBJ1-1, the complete variable domain reads DVKVTQSSRYLVKRTGEKVFLECVQDMDHENMFWYRQDPGLGLRLIYFSYDVKMKEKGDIPEGYSVSREKKERFSLILESASTNQTSMYLCASSPNWGLVELNTEAFFGQGTRLTVV.

V gene TRBV10-1 combines with J gene TRBJ2-1, with 10 positions matching TRBD2. Germline V CDR1 and CDR2: WNHNN, SYGVQD (reference sequence). Trimming cost V 6 bases and J 8 bases; bases outside gene matches: 4. This CDR3 region has 13 residues. The CDR3 DNA sequence: TGCGCCAGCAGCTCTAGCGGGGGCGATGAGCAGTTCTTC. This codes for CASSSSGGDEQFF.